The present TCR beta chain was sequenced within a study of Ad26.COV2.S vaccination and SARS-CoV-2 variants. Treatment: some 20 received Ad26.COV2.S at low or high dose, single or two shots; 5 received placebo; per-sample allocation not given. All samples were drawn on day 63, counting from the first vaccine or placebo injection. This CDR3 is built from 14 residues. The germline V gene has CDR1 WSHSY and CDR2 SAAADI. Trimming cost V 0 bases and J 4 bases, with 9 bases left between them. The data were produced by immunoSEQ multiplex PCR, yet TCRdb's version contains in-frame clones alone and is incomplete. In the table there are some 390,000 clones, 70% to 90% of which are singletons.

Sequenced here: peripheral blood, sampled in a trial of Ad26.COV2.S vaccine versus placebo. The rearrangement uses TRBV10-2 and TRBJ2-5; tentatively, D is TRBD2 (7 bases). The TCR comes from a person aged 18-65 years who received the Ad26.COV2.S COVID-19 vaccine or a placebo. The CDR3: CASSESGGRETQYF. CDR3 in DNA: TGCGCCAGCAGTGAGTCGGGGGGGCGAGAGACCCAGTACTTC.